Listed here are 25 T cell receptor beta chains from one sample, sequenced in a study of T-cell memory formation after mild COVID-19. TCRdb fed the 5' RACE reads into MiXCR, producing one record per CDR3 protein. The table shows around 300,000 distinct CDR3 sequences, with 10% to 15% occurring only once. Sequencing was done on a sample of PBMCs or a T cell subset sorted from them (not recorded which). Receptor source: a man aged 18 to 35 who had mild COVID-19 (a few samples of this study predate the infection). Cell type and time point are not known.

This chain joins TRBV6-1 and TRBJ2-3; D is unclear. Trimming took 2 bases from V and 4 from J, leaving 4 bases between them. Germline V lookup: CDR1 MNHNS, CDR2 SASEGT. The CDR3 extends over 12 amino acids. CDR3 nucleotides: TGTGCCAGCAGTGAAAAATCAGATACGCAGTATTTT. It codes for CASSEKSDTQYF.

This clonotype was found a few times. The V gene is TRBV4-3, the J gene TRBJ2-7; D unclear. Trimming took off 4 bases at V and 7 bases at J, with 17 bases between the two ends. The CDR3 runs 14 residues. The germline V gene encodes CDR1 LGHNA and CDR2 YSLEER. The DNA of the CDR3 is TGCGCCAGCAGCCGATCCGAAGGGATTGGTGAGCAGTACTTC. Translation gives CASSRSEGIGEQYF.

This rearrangement joins TRBV6-5 to TRBJ1-5; D gene uncertain. Germline V gene lookup returns CDR1 MNHEY and CDR2 SVGAGI. This CDR3 spans 13 amino acids. V lost 2 bases and J 5 bases, leaving 7 bases between the germline ends. DNA of the CDR3: TGTGCCAGCAGTTACAACAGAGATCAGCCCCAGCATTTT. Translation gives CASSYNRDQPQHF.

In its sample, this clonotype was seen a few times. Here the CDR3 DNA reads TGCGCCAGCCAGAGGACAGTTCAAGAGACCCAGTACTTC. Protein product: CASQRTVQETQYF. The chain has TRBV5-1 and TRBJ2-5; a weak D match, TRBD1 (6 bases). Germline V gene sequence: CDR1 SGHRS, CDR2 YFSETQ. Trimming left V 7 bases short and J 2 bases short, with 12 bases between. The CDR3 extends over 13 amino acids.

The chain recombines TRBV7-3 with TRBJ2-2, with D unresolved. V shed 4 bases and J shed 1 base, with 10 bases lying between them. The V gene's germline CDR1 is SGHTA and CDR2 FQGTGA. CDR3 size: 15 residues. The CDR3 region has the DNA TGTGCCAGCAGCTCACATACAAGGAACACCGGGGAGCTGTTTTTT. Translated, it gives CASSSHTRNTGELFF.

The chain couples TRBV6-5 to TRBJ2-7, with 10 bases that match TRBD2. Germline CDR1 is MNHEY and CDR2 is SVGAGI. V lost 2 bases and J lost 2; bases outside the gene matches: 3. The CDR3 loop spans 15 amino acids. This CDR3 is CASSYQRGGPYEQYV. The DNA of the CDR3 is TGTGCCAGCAGTTACCAGCGGGGGGGCCCCTACGAGCAGTACGTC.

The V call is TRBV5-1, the J call TRBJ2-2; D possibly corresponds to TRBD1 (6 bases). This CDR3 region has 18 residues. Trimming took off 0 bases at V and 3 bases at J, with 18 bases between the two ends. The germline gives CDR1 SGHRS, CDR2 YFSETQ. CDR3: CASSLGQLQGVDTGELFF. Written as DNA, the CDR3 is TGCGCCAGCAGCTTGGGGCAACTACAGGGCGTCGACACCGGGGAGCTGTTTTTT.

This clonotype was picked up a small number of times. The rearrangement uses TRBV5-6 and TRBJ1-5, with 8 nucleotides matching TRBD1. CDR3 size: 15 residues. Germline lookup yields CDR1 SGHDT and CDR2 YYEEEE. Trimming cost V 4 bases and J 5 bases; bases outside gene matches: 8. In DNA form, the CDR3 reads TGTGCCAGCAGCATGGACAGGGACGAGGATCAGCCCCAGCATTTT. Its translation: CASSMDRDEDQPQHF.

The genes are TRBV6-4 and TRBJ2-2; TRBD1 is a possible D gene (5 bases). V was trimmed by 2 bases and J by 4 bases, leaving 14 bases between them. The V gene's germline CDR1 is MRHNA and CDR2 SNTAGT. The CDR3 length is 16 residues. The CDR3 DNA reads TGTGCCAGCAGTGACGTAGGCCAAACAGGCACCGGGGAGCTGTTTTTT. Translated, it gives CASSDVGQTGTGELFF.

The V call is TRBV6-2 or TRBV6-3, the J call TRBJ1-5; no definite D call. The V end lost 6 bases, the J end lost 5 bases, and 17 bases lay between the germline ends. The CDR3 is made up of 15 amino acids. The germline gives CDR1 MNHEY, CDR2 SVGEGT. This CDR3 reads CASSGGGGLYQPQHF. In nucleotides, the CDR3 is TGTGCCAGCAGCGGCGGCGGAGGATTATATCAGCCCCAGCATTTT.

This clonotype was observed a few times. V is TRBV5-5 and J is TRBJ1-5; D unclear. The CDR3 totals 14 residues. Germline-derived CDR1 and CDR2 are SGHKS and YYEKEE (reference sequence). The V gene lost 5 bases and the J gene lost 3 bases, with 12 bases spanning the gap. CDR3 residues: CASSPVSFNQPQHF. The CDR3 nucleotides are TGTGCCAGCAGTCCCGTTTCCTTCAATCAGCCCCAGCATTTT.

A few counts support this clonotype. The CDR3 nucleotides read TGCAGTGCTAGAGAGGCGGGGGATCGTGAGCAGTTCTTC. Translating it yields CSAREAGDREQFF. The V and J genes are TRBV20-1 and TRBJ2-1; 7 nucleotides match TRBD2. Germline V lookup: CDR1 DFQATT, CDR2 SNEGSKA (reference sequence). V dropped 0 bases and J dropped 9; count of bases not matched to a gene: 5. This CDR3 spans 13 amino acids.

The V call is TRBV27, the J call TRBJ2-7, with TRBD1 matching over 7 bases. The CDR3 has 14 amino acids. The germline V gene has CDR1 MNHEY and CDR2 SMNVEV (reference sequence). V dropped 2 bases and J dropped 3; count of bases not matched to a gene: 4. The CDR3 coding sequence is TGTGCCAGCAGTTTAACAGGGGATTACTACGAGCAGTACGTC. Amino acids: CASSLTGDYYEQYV.

The gene calls are TRBV27 and TRBJ2-7; 10 bases map to TRBD1. The CDR3 consists of 15 residues. V dropped 3 bases and J dropped 4; count of bases not matched to a gene: 6. Germline-derived CDR1 and CDR2 are MNHEY and SMNVEV (reference sequence). CDR3 protein: CASSLSGTGEYEQYV. CDR3 bases: TGTGCCAGCAGTTTGTCCGGGACAGGGGAGTACGAGCAGTACGTC.

The genes are TRBV6-2 or TRBV6-3 and TRBJ2-3; tentative D call: TRBD2 (6 bases). The germline V gene has CDR1 MNHEY and CDR2 SVGEGT. The CDR3 sequence is 16 residues long. V was shortened by 6 bases and J by 2 bases, with 18 bases between the two germline ends. CDR3 nucleotides: TGTGCCAGCAGGCCACCGGGACTCCCTATCACAGATACGCAGTATTTT. Amino acid sequence: CASRPPGLPITDTQYF.

For the CDR3, the DNA is TGTGCCAGCAGCTTGGTTGACCGAAGGACGGCCGGGGAGCTGTTTTTT. Amino acid sequence: CASSLVDRRTAGELFF. The V gene is TRBV5-5, the J gene TRBJ2-2; D call uncertain. Germline V gene data show CDR1 as SGHKS and CDR2 as YYEKEE (reference sequence). Between the trimmed V and J ends, which lost 0 bases and 6 bases, there was a span of 15 bases. CDR3 length: 16 residues. Full variable domain (rest looked up from reference TRBV5-5 and TRBJ2-2): DAGVTQSPTHLIKTRGQQVTLRCSPISGHKSVSWYQQVLGQGPQFIFQYYEKEERGRGNFPDRFSARQFPNYSSELNVNALLLGDSALYLCASSLVDRRTAGELFFGEGSRLTVL.

This clonotype occurred a few times. J is TRBJ2-5 and V is TRBV7-2; 9 bases align to TRBD2. J lost 2 bases, V lost 6 bases, and 7 bases had no gene match. CDR1 and CDR2 (germline): SGHTA, FQGNSA. This CDR3 has 15 amino acids. CDR3 amino acids: CASRWGTSLQETQYF. Written as DNA, the CDR3 is TGTGCCAGCAGGTGGGGGACTAGCCTACAAGAGACCCAGTACTTC.

This clonotype showed up just a few times. The J gene is TRBJ1-1, the V gene TRBV28, with D perhaps TRBD1 (6 bases). Trimming took off 7 bases at V and 8 bases at J, with 17 bases between the two ends. Germline V lookup: CDR1 MDHEN, CDR2 SYDVKM. The CDR3 has 13 residues. CDR3 nucleotides: TGTGCCAGCACCACTCCAGGAGACAGGGAAGCTTTCTTT. Translating gives CASTTPGDREAFF.

In its sample, this clonotype was seen a few times. J is TRBJ2-3 and V is TRBV2; 9 nucleotides line up with TRBD2. CDR3 size: 16 residues. The germline V gene encodes CDR1 SNHLY and CDR2 FYNNEI. Trimming cost V 4 bases and J 2 bases; bases outside gene matches: 7. The CDR3 DNA is TGTGCCAGCAGTGCGATAGCGGGGGCCCCCACAGATACGCAGTATTTT. It codes for CASSAIAGAPTDTQYF.

This clonotype has a handful of counts. The rearrangement uses TRBV4-3 and TRBJ2-3; no clear D gene. Trimming took 3 bases from V and 6 from J, leaving 10 bases between them. Germline V gives CDR1 LGHNA, CDR2 YSLEER. This CDR3 is built from 13 residues. The CDR3 DNA is TGCGCCAGCAGCCAGACCATAAGCGATACGCAGTATTTT. It translates to CASSQTISDTQYF.

This clonotype was counted at least ten times. J is TRBJ2-2 and V is TRBV7-9; D gene ambiguous. Deletions cut 4 bases from V and 4 bases from J, with 10 bases between. Germline V CDR1 and CDR2: SEHNR, FQNEAQ (reference sequence). The CDR3 has 14 amino acids. CDR3 DNA sequence: TGTGCCAGCAGCTATTTCCCGGGCACCGGGGAGCTGTTTTTT. Its protein product is CASSYFPGTGELFF.

This clonotype was seen more than once but under ten times. This chain connects TRBV7-6 to TRBJ1-1; D is unresolved. Per the germline V gene, CDR1 is SGHVS and CDR2 is FNYEAQ. This CDR3 region has 14 residues. Trimming shortened V by 1 base and J by 4 bases, and 10 bases separated the two germline ends. CDR3 DNA sequence: TGTGCCAGCAGCTTAGACATTTCTACCACTGAAGCTTTCTTT. Translated, it gives CASSLDISTTEAFF.

This chain links TRBV6-5 with TRBJ2-5; D may be TRBD1 or TRBD2 (5 bases each). Germline values: CDR1 MNHEY, CDR2 SVGAGI. Trimming took 2 bases from V and 2 from J, leaving 12 bases between them. CDR3 length: 15 residues. The CDR3 DNA reads TGTGCCAGCAGTTACGGGGGAATGGGTCAAGAGACCCAGTACTTC. It codes for CASSYGGMGQETQYF.

This clonotype was found a few times. The chain is built from TRBV6-2 or TRBV6-3 and TRBJ2-7; TRBD2 aligns across 7 bases. Germline V lookup: CDR1 MNHEY, CDR2 SVGEGT. The trim removed 6 bases at V and 0 bases at J, leaving 5 bases unmatched. The CDR3 is 14 residues long. CDR3 protein: CASRTGGSSYEQYF. DNA of the CDR3: TGTGCCAGCAGGACCGGCGGGAGCTCCTACGAGCAGTACTTC.

This clonotype came up a few times. This chain joins TRBV21-1 and TRBJ2-1. TRBV21-1 is flagged as a pseudogene. This CDR3 spans 15 amino acids. CDR3: CASSNGVTPYNEQFF. The CDR3 nucleotides read TGTGCCAGCAGCAACGGGGTAACCCCCTACAATGAGCAGTTCTTC.